This T cell receptor beta chain was retrieved from a study of blood T cell repertoires in COVID-19. The overall study: The United States, Italy and Spain were the sources of the acute and convalescent COVID-19 samples.

Original handling: Reference gene primer amplification in the assay estimated nucleated cell counts. This table comes from immunoSEQ multiplex PCR, and its TCRdb copy is limited to in-frame clones, with some not included. For V, J and clone size, that table is used; D and trimming come from the DNA. The sample gives 55,000 to 60,000 clones, under 90% of which show up once; roughly 4.5% is in the top ten. The CDR3 consists of 14 residues. Losses at the gene ends were 2 bases for V and 8 bases for J; bases not matched to a gene: 5. Per germline, CDR1 MNHEY and CDR2 SMNVEV (reference sequence). V is TRBV27 and J is TRBJ2-1; 8 bases fit TRBD2. The TCR comes from a man aged 35-49 years with active COVID-19. The specimen was peripheral blood. The CDR3 protein is CASSLSGRDYEQFF. In DNA, the CDR3 is TGTGCCAGCAGTTTAAGCGGGAGAGACTATGAGCAGTTCTTC.